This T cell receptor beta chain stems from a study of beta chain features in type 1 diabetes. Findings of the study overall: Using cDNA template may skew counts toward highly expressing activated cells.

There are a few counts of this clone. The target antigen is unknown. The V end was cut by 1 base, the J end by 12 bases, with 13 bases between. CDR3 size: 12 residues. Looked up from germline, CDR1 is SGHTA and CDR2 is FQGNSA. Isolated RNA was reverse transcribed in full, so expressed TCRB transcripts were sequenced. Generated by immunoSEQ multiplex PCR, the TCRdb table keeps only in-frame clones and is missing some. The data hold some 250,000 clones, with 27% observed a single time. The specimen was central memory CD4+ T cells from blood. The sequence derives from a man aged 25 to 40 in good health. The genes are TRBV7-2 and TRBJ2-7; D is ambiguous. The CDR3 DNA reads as TGTGCCAGCAGCTTAGAATTGCCACCCACGTACTTC. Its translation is CASSLELPPTYF. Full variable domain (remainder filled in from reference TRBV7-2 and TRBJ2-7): GAGVSQSPSNKVTEKGKDVELRCDPISGHTALYWYRQSLGQGLEFLIYFQGNSAPDKSGLPSDRFSAERTGGSVSTLTIQRTQQEDSAVYLCASSLELPPTYFGPGTRLTVT.